The 8 T cell receptor beta chains given below trace back to one sample, sequenced in a study of control samples from healthy donors and cancer patients. Sequenced by immunoSEQ multiplex PCR; TCRdb stores in-frame clones only, minus some. The sample yields about 150,000 clones, 70% to 90% seen once. Sequenced material: blood. These receptors all come from a man aged 18 to 30 in good health.

This chain uses TRBV7-2 with TRBJ2-6, with 7 bases lining up with TRBD2. J lost 0 bases, V lost 9 bases, and 5 bases had no gene match. The CDR3 totals 15 residues. In germline, CDR1 is SGHTA, CDR2 FQGNSA. CDR3 sequence reads: CASRGGSSGANVLTF. CDR3 sequence (DNA): TGTGCCAGTCGCGGGGGAAGCTCTGGGGCCAACGTCCTGACTTTC. Complete variable domain (other parts from reference TRBV7-2 and TRBJ2-6): GAGVSQSPSNKVTEKGKDVELRCDPISGHTALYWYRQSLGQGLEFLIYFQGNSAPDKSGLPSDRFSAERTGGSVSTLTIQRTQQEDSAVYLCASRGGSSGANVLTFGAGSRLTVL.

The J gene is TRBJ2-5, the V gene TRBV18, with a tentative D call TRBD2 (5 bases). CDR3 length: 15 residues. Trimming shortened V by 0 bases and J by 1 base, and 9 bases separated the two germline ends. The germline V gene encodes CDR1 KGHSH and CDR2 LQKENI. The CDR3 protein is CASSPPLGSQETQYF. The DNA for the CDR3 is TGTGCCAGCTCACCACCGCTGGGGAGCCAAGAGACCCAGTACTTC.

The chain carries TRBV3-1 (or the pseudogene TRBV3-2) and TRBJ2-7; no reliable D call. This CDR3 is built from 17 residues. Germline V gene lookup returns CDR1 LGHDT and CDR2 YNNKEL (reference sequence). V was pared by 4 bases and J by 0 bases, with 19 bases between. The CDR3 loop reads CASSPVIDCPFSYEQYF. DNA of the CDR3: TGTGCCAGCAGCCCCGTAATTGACTGCCCCTTCTCCTACGAGCAGTACTTC.

The J gene is TRBJ2-1, the V gene TRBV19, with a weak D call TRBD2 (6 bases). The CDR3 covers 15 residues. V was clipped by 0 bases and J by 4 bases, with 10 bases between them. From germline, CDR1 is LNHDA and CDR2 SQIVND (reference sequence). The CDR3 spells CASSIDGGLYNEQFF. In DNA, the CDR3 is TGTGCCAGTAGTATAGACGGGGGACTGTACAATGAGCAGTTCTTC.

This rearrangement joins TRBV7-9 to TRBJ2-5, with D perhaps matching TRBD2 (5 bases). The CDR3 has 15 residues. The V gene lost 5 bases and the J gene lost 0 bases, with 13 bases spanning the gap. CDR1 and CDR2 (germline): SEHNR, FQNEAQ (reference sequence). The CDR3 protein is CASSAPTRYQETQYF. CDR3 DNA: TGTGCCAGCAGCGCCCCAACTAGGTACCAAGAGACCCAGTACTTC.

The gene calls are TRBV6-5 and TRBJ1-2, with D unclear. Trimming cost V 2 bases and J 7 bases, with 11 bases left between them. The CDR3 has 13 residues. Looked up from germline, CDR1 is MNHEY and CDR2 is SVGAGI. CDR3 in DNA: TGTGCCAGCAGTTACAGGATATCGGGTGGCTACACCTTC. Amino acids: CASSYRISGGYTF.

This chain uses TRBV2 with TRBJ2-7, with TRBD2 identical over 10 bases. J gave up 2 bases and V 5 bases, and 3 bases lay outside the gene matches. CDR1 and CDR2 (germline): SNHLY, FYNNEI. This CDR3 has 14 residues. The CDR3 bases are TGTGCCAGCAGTCCTAGCGGGGGTCCCTACGAGCAGTACTTC. Translation: CASSPSGGPYEQYF.

J is TRBJ1-1 and V is TRBV7-2; D not certain. V shed 1 base and J shed 2 bases, with 5 bases lying between them. This CDR3 region has 13 residues. Per the germline V gene, CDR1 is SGHTA and CDR2 is FQGNSA. CDR3 amino acids: CASSLGRNTEAFF. The CDR3, as DNA: TGTGCCAGCAGCTTAGGCAGAAACACTGAAGCTTTCTTT.